The rows below give T cell receptor beta chains drawn from one sample of a study of T-cell reconstitution after alpha-beta-depleted transplantation in children. Via MiXCR, TCRdb re-called the PCR reads, giving one row per CDR3 protein. The data show approximately 590,000 distinct CDR3 sequences, about 10% seen once. The sequenced sample was PBMCs from the stem cell graft donor, obtained from the stem cell graft. These receptors were collected from a human donor who donated a stem cell graft to a child with acute myeloid leukemia. Each CDR3 is given with its conserved first and last residue. The order of the fields is clone size, J gene, D gene, V gene, CDR3 protein, CDR3 DNA. A D gene is named only where the DNA matches it firmly. Clone size is not always given. Where it is, it says once, few, many or a class for expanded clones.

>few|TRBJ2-7|.|TRBV27
CASTPGALAPRSHEQYF
TGTGCCAGCACCCCAGGGGCACTAGCGCCCAGATCCCACGAGCAGTACTTC
>.|TRBJ2-7|.|TRBV29-1
CSVVPGVQLGYEQYF
TGCAGCGTTGTCCCAGGGGTACAGCTAGGGTACGAGCAGTACTTC
>few|TRBJ1-2|.|TRBV7-2
CASSLTLWTSNYGYTF
TGTGCCAGCAGCTTGACACTATGGACATCTAACTATGGCTACACCTTC
>many|TRBJ2-7|TRBD2|TRBV20-1
CSAPFGGAGYEQYF
TGCAGTGCTCCCTTCGGGGGGGCTGGTTACGAGCAGTACTTC
>.|TRBJ2-4|.|TRBV12-3/TRBV12-4
CASSPPPANIQYF
TGTGCCAGCAGTCCACCGCCGGCAAACATTCAGTACTTC
>many|TRBJ2-2|.|TRBV29-1
CSVEKLNTGELFF
TGCAGCGTTGAGAAGCTCAACACCGGGGAGCTGTTTTTT
>.|TRBJ2-5|TRBD2|TRBV20-1
CSATAPGGETQYF
TGCAGTGCTACCGCCCCGGGAGGGGAGACCCAGTACTTC
>few|TRBJ2-5|.|TRBV7-8
CASNGRKQETQYF
TGTGCCAGCAACGGGCGAAAACAAGAGACCCAGTACTTC
>many|TRBJ1-1|.|TRBV5-1
CASSRTDRPEAFF
TGCGCCAGCAGCCGGACCGACAGGCCTGAAGCTTTCTTT
>many|TRBJ2-1|.|TRBV6-2/TRBV6-3
CASSYLPTLYNEQFF
TGTGCCAGCAGTTACTTACCGACTTTGTACAATGAGCAGTTCTTC
>.|TRBJ2-1|.|TRBV6-2/TRBV6-3
CASSYRVRGPPYNEQFF
TGTGCCAGCAGTTACAGAGTTCGGGGCCCGCCTTACAATGAGCAGTTCTTC
>many|TRBJ2-3|.|TRBV24-1
CATSAPGLGRDTQYF
TGTGCCACCAGTGCCCCTGGACTGGGGCGGGATACGCAGTATTTT
>.|TRBJ2-2|TRBD1|TRBV29-1
CSAAGTGIRGELFF
TGCAGCGCAGCCGGGACAGGGATCCGCGGGGAGCTGTTTTTT
>.|TRBJ2-5|TRBD2|TRBV6-2/TRBV6-3
CASSFPGTSVETQYF
TGTGCCAGCAGTTTTCCCGGGACTAGCGTCGAGACCCAGTACTTC
>few|TRBJ1-1|.|TRBV28
CASTDRLTEAFF
TGTGCCAGCACCGACAGGCTGACTGAAGCTTTCTTT
>.|TRBJ2-7|TRBD1|TRBV28
CASRLTGGFHEQYF
TGTGCCAGCAGGCTGACAGGGGGCTTTCACGAGCAGTACTTC
>few|TRBJ2-3|.|TRBV6-2/TRBV6-3
CASSKRDSPTDTQYF
TGTGCCAGCAGTAAACGGGACTCCCCTACAGATACGCAGTATTTT
>many|TRBJ2-5|.|TRBV2
CASSEPSRVTEETQYF
TGTGCCAGCAGTGAACCAAGCAGGGTGACCGAAGAGACCCAGTACTTC
>.|TRBJ2-2|.|TRBV24-1
CATSDLPGSSMWTGELFF
TGTGCCACCAGTGATTTACCCGGTTCCTCAATGTGGACCGGGGAGCTGTTTTTT
>many|TRBJ1-2|TRBD1|TRBV6-4
CASSDGQGVVGYTF
TGTGCCAGCAGTGACGGTCAGGGGGTAGTTGGCTACACCTTC
>.|TRBJ2-2|.|TRBV28
CASSPVGREPPGLFF
TGTGCCAGCAGCCCGGTGGGGCGGGAACCGCCGGGGTTGTTTTTT
>.|TRBJ2-3|.|TRBV28
CASSLRGGATDTQYF
TGTGCCAGCAGTCTCCGAGGGGGAGCGACAGATACGCAGTATTTT
>.|TRBJ2-3|TRBD2|TRBV5-1
CASSSGLVLSTDTQYF
TGCGCCAGCAGCTCGGGACTAGTCCTTTCCACAGATACGCAGTATTTT
>few|TRBJ2-2|.|TRBV7-9
CASSLMRASNTGELFF
TGTGCCAGCAGCTTAATGAGGGCTTCGAACACCGGGGAGCTGTTTTTT
>many|TRBJ2-1|TRBD2|TRBV6-2/TRBV6-3
CASSYSRTSVNEQFF
TGTGCCAGCAGTTACTCGCGGACTAGCGTCAATGAGCAGTTCTTC
>many|TRBJ2-1|.|TRBV29-1
CSVERGASYNEQFF
TGCAGCGTTGAACGAGGGGCTTCCTACAATGAGCAGTTCTTC
>few|TRBJ2-5|.|TRBV7-2
CASSFPTGTQYF
TGTGCCAGCAGCTTCCCCACAGGGACCCAGTACTTC
>few|TRBJ1-1|TRBD1|TRBV12-3/TRBV12-4
CASSPHGTANTEAFF
TGTGCCAGCAGTCCCCACGGGACAGCGAACACTGAAGCTTTCTTT
>many|TRBJ2-7|.|TRBV20-1
CSAPFGELGVYEQYF
TGCAGTGCTCCCTTCGGCGAGCTGGGCGTCTACGAGCAGTACTTC
>.|TRBJ2-1|TRBD1|TRBV14
CASSRQGITYEQFF
TGTGCCAGCAGCCGACAGGGAATTACCTACGAGCAGTTCTTC
>.|TRBJ2-7|.|TRBV6-1
CASSERGPIPYEQYF
TGTGCCAGCAGTGAAAGGGGACCGATTCCTTACGAGCAGTACTTC
>few|TRBJ2-1|TRBD2|TRBV15
CATREGREGYNEQFF
TGTGCCACCCGGGAAGGGCGGGAGGGTTACAATGAGCAGTTCTTC
>.|TRBJ2-1|TRBD2|TRBV5-1
CASSFGLAGENEQFF
TGCGCCAGCAGCTTCGGACTAGCGGGGGAGAATGAGCAGTTCTTC
>many|TRBJ1-1|.|TRBV6-1
CASSEVSLGGGTEAFF
TGTGCCAGCAGTGAAGTCTCCCTTGGAGGGGGCACTGAAGCTTTCTTT
>many|TRBJ2-1|.|TRBV7-2
CASSLGHEQFF
TGTGCCAGCAGCTTAGGCCATGAGCAGTTCTTC
>many|TRBJ2-1|TRBD2|TRBV5-1
CASSFSSGVYNEQFF
TGCGCCAGCAGCTTCTCTAGCGGGGTCTACAATGAGCAGTTCTTC
>few|TRBJ2-1|.|TRBV7-9
CASSSPAQDEQFF
TGTGCCAGCAGCTCCCCAGCCCAGGATGAGCAGTTCTTC
>few|TRBJ2-7|.|TRBV15
CATSRGGQGPPYEQYF
TGTGCCACCAGCAGAGGAGGCCAGGGGCCCCCCTACGAGCAGTACTTC
>.|TRBJ2-2|.|TRBV6-2/TRBV6-3
CASSYVNTGELFF
TGTGCCAGCAGTTACGTGAACACCGGGGAGCTGTTTTTT
>.|TRBJ1-1|.|TRBV28
CASKGSYVAAFF
TGTGCCAGCAAAGGGTCCTACGTGGCAGCTTTCTTT
>many|TRBJ2-7|.|TRBV4-2
CASSQERTDYEQYF
TGTGCCAGCAGCCAAGAGAGGACAGACTACGAGCAGTACTTC
>few|TRBJ2-2|.|TRBV28
CASKSGGATGELFF
TGTGCCAGCAAAAGTGGGGGCGCCACCGGGGAGCTGTTTTTT
>.|TRBJ1-4|TRBD1|TRBV20-1
CSASGDRGGLELFF
TGCAGTGCTAGTGGGGACAGGGGCGGGCTGGAACTGTTTTTT
>.|TRBJ2-1|TRBD2|TRBV7-3
CASSLNPQQRELSEQFF
TGTGCCAGCAGCTTAAATCCACAGCAGCGGGAGCTCAGTGAGCAGTTCTTC
>.|TRBJ2-3|.|TRBV20-1
CSAALAGSGNTQYF
TGCAGTGCTGCCCTAGCAGGCTCGGGTAATACGCAGTATTTT
>.|TRBJ2-1|TRBD2|TRBV2
CTCSLASVAGGWMNEQFF
TGTACCTGCAGTTTAGCTTCGGTGGCGGGAGGTTGGATGAATGAGCAGTTCTTC
>few|TRBJ2-1|TRBD2|TRBV9
CASSTRSGRGDNEQFF
TGTGCCAGCAGCACCCGAAGCGGGAGAGGCGACAATGAGCAGTTCTTC
>many|TRBJ1-5|.|TRBV12-3/TRBV12-4
CASGGVQPQHF
TGTGCGAGTGGGGGGGTCCAGCCCCAGCATTTT